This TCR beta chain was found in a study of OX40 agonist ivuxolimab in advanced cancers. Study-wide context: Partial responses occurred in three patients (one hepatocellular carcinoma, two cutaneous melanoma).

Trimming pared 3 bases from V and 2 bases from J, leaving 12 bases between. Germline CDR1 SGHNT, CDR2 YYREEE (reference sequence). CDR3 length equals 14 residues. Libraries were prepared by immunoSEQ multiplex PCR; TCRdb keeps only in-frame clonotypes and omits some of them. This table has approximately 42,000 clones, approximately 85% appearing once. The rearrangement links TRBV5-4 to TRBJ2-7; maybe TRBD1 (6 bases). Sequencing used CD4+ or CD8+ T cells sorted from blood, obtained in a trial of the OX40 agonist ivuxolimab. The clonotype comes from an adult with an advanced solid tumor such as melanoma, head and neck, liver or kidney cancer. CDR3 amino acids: CASSSHRVPYEQYV. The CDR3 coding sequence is TGTGCCAGCAGCTCTCACAGGGTTCCCTACGAGCAGTACGTC.